The rows below give T cell receptor beta chains drawn from one sample of a study of regulatory T cells in long-lasting Graves disease. MiXCR, run by TCRdb on the multiplex PCR reads, gives a single entry per CDR3 protein. Of 200,000 to 250,000 distinct CDR3 sequences listed, roughly a fifth are singletons. The specimen was peripheral blood mononuclear cells (PBMCs), collected at new diagnosis, from a patient treated with antithyroid drugs. These receptor sequences come from a female donor with Graves disease. Each CDR3 is given with its conserved first and last residue. A D gene is named only where the DNA matches it firmly. Part of the rows lack a size; the others show once, few, many or a class for expanded clones.

j_call: TRBJ2-1
v_call: TRBV20-1
d_call: TRBD2
clone_size: many
cdr3_aa: CSARGLAGRYNEQFF
cdr3_nt: TGCAGTGCTAGGGGACTAGCGGGGCGATACAATGAGCAGTTCTTC

j_call: TRBJ2-1
v_call: TRBV11-3
d_call: -
clone_size: -
cdr3_aa: CASSLVIREQFF
cdr3_nt: TGTGCCAGCAGCTTAGTAATACGGGAGCAGTTCTTC

j_call: TRBJ2-2
v_call: TRBV27
d_call: -
clone_size: many
cdr3_aa: CASSFVPGRATGELFF
cdr3_nt: TGTGCCAGCAGTTTTGTCCCCGGCAGGGCCACCGGGGAGCTGTTTTTT

j_call: TRBJ2-2
v_call: TRBV28
d_call: -
clone_size: many
cdr3_aa: CASRYYNGELFF
cdr3_nt: TGTGCCAGCAGATACTACAACGGGGAGCTGTTTTTT

j_call: TRBJ2-7
v_call: TRBV4-3
d_call: TRBD1
clone_size: many
cdr3_aa: CASSQGTGNSYEQYF
cdr3_nt: TGCGCCAGCAGCCAAGGGACAGGGAACTCCTACGAGCAGTACTTC

j_call: TRBJ2-1
v_call: TRBV11-2
d_call: -
clone_size: -
cdr3_aa: CASTGSWGTSEQFF
cdr3_nt: TGTGCCAGCACCGGGTCATGGGGTACAAGTGAGCAGTTCTTC

j_call: TRBJ2-2
v_call: TRBV20-1
d_call: TRBD1
clone_size: many
cdr3_aa: CSARDLGQGDTGELFF
cdr3_nt: TGCAGTGCTAGAGATTTGGGACAGGGCGACACCGGGGAGCTGTTTTTT

j_call: TRBJ1-2
v_call: TRBV3-1
d_call: TRBD1
clone_size: many
cdr3_aa: CASSQAGGRGYTF
cdr3_nt: TGTGCCAGCAGCCAAGCAGGGGGCAGGGGCTACACCTTC

j_call: TRBJ1-5
v_call: TRBV24-1
d_call: TRBD1
clone_size: many
cdr3_aa: CATSDSRTGTGQPQHF
cdr3_nt: TGTGCCACCAGTGATTCTAGGACAGGGACAGGTCAGCCCCAGCATTTT

j_call: TRBJ2-1
v_call: TRBV9
d_call: -
clone_size: many
cdr3_aa: CASSPPIAKSSYNEQFF
cdr3_nt: TGTGCCAGCAGCCCACCCATAGCGAAAAGCTCCTACAATGAGCAGTTCTTC

j_call: TRBJ2-1
v_call: TRBV18
d_call: TRBD2
clone_size: many
cdr3_aa: CASSPLAGAYNEQFF
cdr3_nt: TGTGCCAGCTCACCACTAGCGGGGGCATACAATGAGCAGTTCTTC

j_call: TRBJ2-2
v_call: TRBV19
d_call: TRBD2
clone_size: few
cdr3_aa: CASRRTSRNTGELFF
cdr3_nt: TGTGCCAGTAGGCGGACTAGCCGGAACACCGGGGAGCTGTTTTTT

j_call: TRBJ1-4
v_call: TRBV20-1
d_call: TRBD1
clone_size: many
cdr3_aa: CSASPWGQGAEKLFF
cdr3_nt: TGCAGTGCTAGTCCATGGGGACAGGGGGCTGAAAAACTGTTTTTT

j_call: TRBJ2-7
v_call: TRBV3-1
d_call: TRBD2
clone_size: many
cdr3_aa: CASSQGPSGTLSYEQYF
cdr3_nt: TGTGCCAGCAGCCAAGGTCCTAGCGGGACCCTCTCCTACGAGCAGTACTTC